Sequencing of this T cell receptor beta chain was carried out in a study of blood T cell repertoires in COVID-19. Study details: PBMCs, B-cell-depleted T cells, or T cells provided the cDNA or gDNA that made up the material.

Authors' methods: Researchers report that nucleated cell counts were estimated from reference gene primer amplification. Clones were read by immunoSEQ multiplex PCR, and TCRdb kept only the in-frame ones, dropping some. The DNA was the basis for D and trimming; V, J and clone size are from that table. The data show about 16,000 clones, with around 90% seen just once and about 24% held by the top ten. V was shortened by 4 bases and J by 4 bases, with 11 bases between the two germline ends. The CDR3 spans 14 residues. Germline V gene sequence: CDR1 SNHLY, CDR2 FYNNEI. This clone appeared once. Input material: peripheral blood. The J gene is TRBJ1-3, the V gene TRBV2; D is uncertain. The sequence derives from a man aged 55-75 years with acute or convalescent COVID-19. The DNA of the CDR3 is TGTGCCAGCAGTGTGGAACCTAGGGGAAACACCATATATTTT. The encoded protein is CASSVEPRGNTIYF.